This T cell receptor beta chain was recorded in a study of T-cell memory formation after mild COVID-19. Study as a whole: There were largely donor-specific TCR clusters.

Worth noting for this clonotype: Its antigen remains unknown.

Overall study findings and caveats: Contracting CD4+ clones sat mainly in CM and EM; CD8+ in EMRA.

MiXCR, applied by TCRdb to the 5' RACE reads, yields one record per CDR3 protein. The sample gives fewer than 700,000 distinct CDR3 sequences, roughly 18% of which show up once; around 12% is in the top ten. The TCR was taken from an adult woman who had mild COVID-19 (a few samples of this study predate the infection). Cell type and time point are not known. The sequencing input was PBMCs or a T cell subset sorted from them (not recorded which).

CDR3 sequence: CASSQGTAEKLFF. Here the CDR3 DNA reads TGTGCCAGCAGCCAAGGTACAGCCGAAAAACTGTTTTTT. The rearrangement links TRBV14 to TRBJ1-4; D call uncertain. The CDR3 length is 13 residues. Trimming shortened V by 1 base and J by 8 bases, and 8 bases separated the two germline ends. Per germline, CDR1 SGHDN and CDR2 FVKESK.